This TCR beta chain was obtained from a study of T-cell reconstitution after alpha-beta-depleted transplantation in children. Unique molecular identifiers were incorporated when the TCRbeta library was constructed. Each CDR3 protein gets one entry after TCRdb re-called the PCR reads with MiXCR. This table holds roughly 590,000 distinct CDR3 sequences, around 16% found once. This clonotype came up many times. In germline, CDR1 is SEHNR, CDR2 FQNEAQ (reference sequence). There are 14 residues in the CDR3. Trimming pared 3 bases from V and 5 bases from J, leaving 10 bases between. Sequencing was performed on PBMCs from the stem cell graft donor, taken from the stem cell graft. V usage is TRBV7-9 and J usage is TRBJ1-4, with D perhaps TRBD1 (5 bases). This sequence was found in a human donor who donated a stem cell graft to a child with acute myeloid leukemia. The CDR3 DNA is TGTGCCAGCAGCTTCGGGACGGCGAATGAAAAACTGTTTTTT. It is translated as CASSFGTANEKLFF. Full variable domain (outside the CDR3, taken from reference TRBV7-9 and TRBJ1-4): DTGVSQNPRHKITKRGQNVTFRCDPISEHNRLYWYRQTLGQGPEFLTYFQNEAQLEKSRLLSDRFSAERPKGSFSTLEIQRTEQGDSAMYLCASSFGTANEKLFFGSGTQLSVL.